The clone carrying this TCR beta chain was observed many times. Its matching antigen is unknown. The sorted Tregs were CD4+CD25+CD127-/low cells. Full-length variable regions came from constant-region reverse primers plus semi-nested Nested Universal Primer A PCR. TCRdb ran MiXCR on the 5' RACE reads and lists one entry per CDR3 protein. The repertoire includes roughly 45,000 distinct CDR3 sequences, 22% of them detected once, and under 5% sits in the top ten. The CDR3 length is 16 residues. Germline CDR1 reads SGHRS; CDR2 reads YFSETQ. Trimming shortened V by 5 bases and J by 4 bases, and 19 bases separated the two germline ends. Findings of the study overall: The larger cohort examined one V-J beta rearrangement, not whole repertoires. Greatest tumor Treg TCR overlap was with tumor naive CD4+ cells. The TCR gene usage of tumor memory CD4+ T cells clustered together with blood and lymph node memory CD4+ cells and with lymph node naive CD4+ cells.

Sequencing input: Tregs sorted from blood. The chain carries TRBV5-1 and TRBJ2-1, with D perhaps TRBD2 (6 bases). This receptor was taken from a female donor with breast cancer. The DNA of the CDR3 is TGCGCCAGCAGTTTTGCCTCCGGGAGTTATTACAATGAGCAGTTCTTC. Residues: CASSFASGSYYNEQFF.